A selection of T cell receptor beta chains follows, all from one sample in a study of graft-versus-host responses after intestinal transplantation. Their antigens are not known. This table comes from immunoSEQ multiplex PCR, and its TCRdb copy is limited to in-frame clones, with some not included. There are tens of thousands of clones in the sample; over 80% occur only once, and approximately 18% lies in the top ten. Sample: unstimulated CD8+ T cells sorted from spleen or lymph node cells, taken before intestinal transplant. The receptors derive from a human donor who received an intestinal transplant. Each CDR3 is given with its conserved first and last residue. D genes are given only for firm matches. Clone size appears in some rows only: once, few, many, or a class for an expanded clone.

j_call: TRBJ1-2; clone_size: once; d_call: NA; v_call: TRBV6-1; cdr3_nt: TGTGCCAGCAGTGAAGAGGTTGGAGGGACCGGATTGTATGGCTACACCTTC; cdr3_aa: CASSEEVGGTGLYGYTF
j_call: TRBJ1-1; clone_size: NA; d_call: NA; v_call: TRBV20-1; cdr3_nt: TGCAGTGCAATGGACACTGAAGCTTTCTTT; cdr3_aa: CSAMDTEAFF
j_call: TRBJ2-6; clone_size: NA; d_call: NA; v_call: TRBV9; cdr3_nt: TGTGCCAGCAGCGTAGCTATAGGCAGCTCTGGGGCCAACGTCCTGACTTTC; cdr3_aa: CASSVAIGSSGANVLTF
j_call: TRBJ2-5; clone_size: NA; d_call: TRBD2; v_call: TRBV4-1; cdr3_nt: TGCGCCAGCAGCCAACCCGGACTAGCGGAAGGGTGGGAGACCCAGTACTTC; cdr3_aa: CASSQPGLAEGWETQYF
j_call: TRBJ2-7; clone_size: NA; d_call: NA; v_call: TRBV7-9; cdr3_nt: TGTGCCAGCAGCTCTCACAGGGTCCCCTACGAGCAGTACTTC; cdr3_aa: CASSSHRVPYEQYF
j_call: TRBJ2-3; clone_size: NA; d_call: TRBD2; v_call: TRBV9; cdr3_nt: TGTGCCAGCAGCGTAGACGCTAGCGGGGGGACAGATACGCAGTATTTT; cdr3_aa: CASSVDASGGTDTQYF
j_call: TRBJ1-5; clone_size: NA; d_call: TRBD1; v_call: TRBV2; cdr3_nt: TGTGCCAGCAACCCCAGTCGGGGGAGGGGGCCGGGTCAGCCCCAGCATTTT; cdr3_aa: CASNPSRGRGPGQPQHF
j_call: TRBJ2-1; clone_size: NA; d_call: TRBD2; v_call: TRBV7-9; cdr3_nt: TGTGCCAGCAGCCCACCGACTAGCGGGAGGGCATCCTACAATGAGCAGTTCTTC; cdr3_aa: CASSPPTSGRASYNEQFF
j_call: TRBJ1-1; clone_size: NA; d_call: NA; v_call: TRBV6-5; cdr3_nt: TGTGCCAGCAGCGGGGAGTCGTTATGGGTCCAAGGAGCTTTCTTT; cdr3_aa: CASSGESLWVQGAFF
j_call: TRBJ1-1; clone_size: NA; d_call: NA; v_call: TRBV12-2; cdr3_nt: TGTGCAAGTCGCCCCGCCCGCGAAGCTTTCTTT; cdr3_aa: CASRPAREAFF
j_call: TRBJ1-1; clone_size: NA; d_call: NA; v_call: TRBV10-1; cdr3_nt: TGCGCCAGCAGTGAGGGTGGGGACATGAACACTGAAGCTTTCTTT; cdr3_aa: CASSEGGDMNTEAFF
j_call: TRBJ2-5; clone_size: NA; d_call: NA; v_call: TRBV5-1; cdr3_nt: TGCGCCAGCAGCTTGGGCGAGGGCTTCAAAATAAAGACCCAGTACTTC; cdr3_aa: CASSLGEGFKIKTQYF